This note documents a single T cell receptor beta chain sequence. What it binds is not known. Other DNA sequences in this sample translate to the same CDR3. Selected positively for CCR7 and CD45RO-negative, naive CD8 cells excluded terminally differentiated effector memory CD45RA+ cells. The donor cohort consisted entirely of Caucasian adults residing in Nashville, Tennessee. Germline lookup yields CDR1 SGDLS and CDR2 YYNGEE. Trimming removed 3 bases at V and 7 bases at J, with 8 bases between. This CDR3 is 11 amino acids long. For each subset, genomic DNA was distributed in equal portions over several immunoSEQ plates. The DNA input per sorted-subset replicate PCR was 200 ng, corresponding to some 30,000 T cell genomes. Produced via immunoSEQ multiplex PCR; TCRdb's table is partial and in-frame only. The table shows about 2.1 million clones, with just over 90% occurring only once. The data were obtained in a study of shared clonotypes between healthy human individuals.

Study observations and caveats: The four-donor shared clonotypes exceeded non-shared clonotypes in generation probability, with non-shared ones scoring lower.

The chain employs TRBV9 and TRBJ2-7; perhaps TRBD2 as D (5 bases). The source is a man between 18 and 35 years old in good health. Some clones in this sample may be carry-over from other donors' samples. The specimen was naive CD8+ T cells from PBMCs. CDR3 protein: CASSASGEQYF. CDR3 in DNA: TGTGCCAGCAGCGCCTCGGGGGAGCAGTACTTC.